Listed below are T cell receptor beta chains from one sample, sequenced in a study of blood T cell repertoires in COVID-19. Assay used: immunoSEQ multiplex PCR; TCRdb lists only in-frame clones, some missing. The repertoire holds about 150,000 clones, with around 87% as singletons. Sequenced: peripheral blood. The receptor set was obtained from a woman in her sixties or seventies with active or convalescent COVID-19. Both conserved end residues are trimmed from each CDR3. Size tells how often a clone was seen (once, few, many) or the class of an expanded clone, and some rows leave it out.

>TRBV6-5|NA|TRBJ1-2
ASSPLSGYGYT
>TRBV12-5|NA|TRBJ2-7
ASGGAGGPSYEQY
>TRBV2|NA|TRBJ2-2
ASSPRSNGELF
>TRBV24-1|NA|TRBJ2-5
ATARGPQETQY
>TRBV30|NA|TRBJ2-3
AWSRGATSTDTQY
>TRBV19|NA|TRBJ2-5
ASSRGRETQY
>TRBV27|NA|TRBJ1-5
ASTSGVGNQPQH
>TRBV9|NA|TRBJ1-4
ASSTGLATNEKLF
>TRBV9|NA|TRBJ2-5
ASSGTSLQETQY
>TRBV5-4|NA|TRBJ2-3
ASSLTSGGTDTQY
>TRBV28|NA|TRBJ1-2
ASRLQGLHGYT
>TRBV7-6|NA|TRBJ1-1
ASSLAEGLNTEAF
>TRBV18|NA|TRBJ1-3
ASSPGQGSSGNTIY
>TRBV5-6|NA|TRBJ1-6
ASSLPRESPLH
>TRBV2|NA|TRBJ1-3
ASSRGTGSGNTIY
>TRBV9|NA|TRBJ2-2
ASSVGSGAFAGELF
>TRBV7-2|NA|TRBJ1-2
ASSLGVGGIGYT
>TRBV6-5|NA|TRBJ1-2
ASSSGQGSGYT
>TRBV19|few|TRBJ1-2
ASSISEHYGYT
>TRBV18|NA|TRBJ1-5
ASSPGTGPSNQPQH
>TRBV18|NA|TRBJ1-5
ASSPDRTRPQH
>TRBV4-3|few|TRBJ1-1
ASSTRALTGRISGTEAF
>TRBV6-2/TRBV6-3|NA|TRBJ1-3
ASSYPQGASGNTIY
>TRBV27|NA|TRBJ1-4
ASRGRGANEKLF
>TRBV28|NA|TRBJ1-1
ASSPPPGTENTEAF
>TRBV19|NA|TRBJ1-5
ASTPTGTANQPQH
>TRBV4-1|NA|TRBJ1-1
ASSPGTGAF
>TRBV6-1|NA|TRBJ1-1
ASSESLSKTEAF
>TRBV2|NA|TRBJ1-3
ASSGPGGGSGNTIY
>TRBV4-3|NA|TRBJ1-3
ASSQDAGSSSGNTIY
>TRBV27|NA|TRBJ2-2
ASSLLGTGGAGGELF
>TRBV7-2|few|TRBJ1-1
ASSPRGSAQGFTEAF
>TRBV6-5|NA|TRBJ2-4
ASSRGDRGNIQY
>TRBV19|NA|TRBJ1-1
ASSIEQGGAEAF
>TRBV6-5|NA|TRBJ2-1
ASSSRDKYNEQF
>TRBV27|NA|TRBJ1-1
ASSLIPGVGTEAF
>TRBV7-9|few|TRBJ1-1
ASSLVSGHQGEAF